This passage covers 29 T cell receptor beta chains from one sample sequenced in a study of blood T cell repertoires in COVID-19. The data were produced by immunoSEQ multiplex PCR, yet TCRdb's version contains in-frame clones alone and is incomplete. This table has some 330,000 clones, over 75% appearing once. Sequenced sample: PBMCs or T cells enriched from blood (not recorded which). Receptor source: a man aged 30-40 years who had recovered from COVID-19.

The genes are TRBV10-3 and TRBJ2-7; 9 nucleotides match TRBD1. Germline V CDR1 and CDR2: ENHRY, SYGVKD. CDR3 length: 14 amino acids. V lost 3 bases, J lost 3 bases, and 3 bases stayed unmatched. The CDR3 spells CAISDRDRDYEQYF. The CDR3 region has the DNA TGTGCCATCAGTGACCGGGACAGGGACTACGAGCAGTACTTC.

The CDR3 loop is CASSPSPEVSGNTIYF. The CDR3 DNA follows: TGTGCCAGCTCACCGAGCCCCGAGGTCTCTGGAAACACCATATATTTT. The chain links TRBV18 to TRBJ1-3; unclear D gene. Trimming took off 3 bases at V and 0 bases at J, with 12 bases between the two ends. The CDR3 sequence is 16 residues long. Germline values: CDR1 KGHSH, CDR2 LQKENI. The whole variable domain, remainder taken from reference TRBV18 and TRBJ1-3, is NAGVMQNPRHLVRRRGQEARLRCSPMKGHSHVYWYRQLPEEGLKFMVYLQKENIIDESGMPKERFSAEFPKEGPSILRIQQVVRGDSAAYFCASSPSPEVSGNTIYFGEGSWLTVV.

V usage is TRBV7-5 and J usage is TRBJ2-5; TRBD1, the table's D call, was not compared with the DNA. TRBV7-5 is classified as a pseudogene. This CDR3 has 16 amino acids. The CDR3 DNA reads TGTGTCAGAAGCCCCGGGGGGACAGGGGGAGCTGAGACCCAGTACTTC. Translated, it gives CVRSPGGTGGAETQYF.

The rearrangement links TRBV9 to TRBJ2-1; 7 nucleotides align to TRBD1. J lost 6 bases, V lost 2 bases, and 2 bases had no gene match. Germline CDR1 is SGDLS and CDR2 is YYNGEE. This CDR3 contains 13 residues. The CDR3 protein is CASSVAGGNEQFF. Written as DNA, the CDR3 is TGTGCCAGCAGCGTCGCAGGGGGCAATGAGCAGTTCTTC.

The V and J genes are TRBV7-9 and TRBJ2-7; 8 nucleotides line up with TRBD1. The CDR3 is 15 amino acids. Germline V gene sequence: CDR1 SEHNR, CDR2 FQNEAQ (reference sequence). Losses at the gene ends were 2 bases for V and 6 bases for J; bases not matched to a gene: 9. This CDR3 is CASSLSRDRNPEQYF. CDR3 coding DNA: TGTGCCAGCAGCTTAAGCCGGGACAGGAACCCCGAGCAGTACTTC.

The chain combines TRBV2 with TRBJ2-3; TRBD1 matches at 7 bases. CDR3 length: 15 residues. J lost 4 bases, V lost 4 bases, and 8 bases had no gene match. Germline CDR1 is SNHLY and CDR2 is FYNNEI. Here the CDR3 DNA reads TGTGCCAGCAGTGGACAGGGAACGGGTCCAGATACGCAGTATTTT. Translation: CASSGQGTGPDTQYF. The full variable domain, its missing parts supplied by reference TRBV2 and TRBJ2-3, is EPEVTQTPSHQVTQMGQEVILRCVPISNHLYFYWYRQILGQKVEFLVSFYNNEISEKSEIFDDQFSVERPDGSNFTLKIRSTKLEDSAMYFCASSGQGTGPDTQYFGPGTRLTVL.

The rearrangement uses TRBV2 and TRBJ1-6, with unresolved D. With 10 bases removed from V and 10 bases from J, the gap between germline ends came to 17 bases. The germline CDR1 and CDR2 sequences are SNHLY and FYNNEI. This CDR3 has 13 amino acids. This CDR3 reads CATFRRGGSPLHF. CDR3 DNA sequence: TGTGCCACCTTCCGACGGGGTGGGTCACCCCTCCACTTT.

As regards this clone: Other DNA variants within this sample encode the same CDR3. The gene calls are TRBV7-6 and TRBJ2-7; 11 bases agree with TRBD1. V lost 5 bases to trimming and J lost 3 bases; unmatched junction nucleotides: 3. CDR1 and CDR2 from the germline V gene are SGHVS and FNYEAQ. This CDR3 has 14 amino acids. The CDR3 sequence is CASSPGTGGYEQYF. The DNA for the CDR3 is TGTGCCAGCAGCCCAGGGACAGGGGGCTACGAGCAGTACTTC.

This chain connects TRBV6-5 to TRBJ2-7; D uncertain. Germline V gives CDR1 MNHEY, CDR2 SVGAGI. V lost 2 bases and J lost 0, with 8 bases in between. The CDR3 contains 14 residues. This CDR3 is CASSYGQGSYEQYF. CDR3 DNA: TGTGCCAGCAGTTACGGGCAAGGCTCCTACGAGCAGTACTTC.

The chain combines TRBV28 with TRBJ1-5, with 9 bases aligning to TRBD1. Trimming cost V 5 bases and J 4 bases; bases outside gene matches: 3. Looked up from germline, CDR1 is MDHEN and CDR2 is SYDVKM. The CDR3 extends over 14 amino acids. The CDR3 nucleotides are TGTGCCAGCAGTCTACAGGGGGCGAATCAGCCCCAGCATTTT. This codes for CASSLQGANQPQHF.

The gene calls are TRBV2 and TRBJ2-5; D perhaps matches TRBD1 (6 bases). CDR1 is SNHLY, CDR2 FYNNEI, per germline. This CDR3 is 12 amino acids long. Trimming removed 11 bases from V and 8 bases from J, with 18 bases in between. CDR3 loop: CAGGGRGSTQYF. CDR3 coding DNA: TGTGCCGGGGGCGGCAGGGGAAGTACCCAGTACTTC.

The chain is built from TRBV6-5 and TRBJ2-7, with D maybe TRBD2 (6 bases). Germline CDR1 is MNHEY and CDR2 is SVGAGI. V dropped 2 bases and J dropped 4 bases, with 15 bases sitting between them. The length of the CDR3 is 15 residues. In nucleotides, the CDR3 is TGTGCCAGCAGTTACGGCGGGGAACGTGGGTACGAGCAGTACTTC. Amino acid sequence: CASSYGGERGYEQYF.

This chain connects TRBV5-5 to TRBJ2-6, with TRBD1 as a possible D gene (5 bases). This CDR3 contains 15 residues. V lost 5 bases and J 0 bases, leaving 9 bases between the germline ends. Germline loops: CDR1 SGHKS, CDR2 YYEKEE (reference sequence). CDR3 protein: CASSDSSSGANVLTF. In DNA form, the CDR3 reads TGTGCCAGCAGTGACAGCTCCTCTGGGGCCAACGTCCTGACTTTC.

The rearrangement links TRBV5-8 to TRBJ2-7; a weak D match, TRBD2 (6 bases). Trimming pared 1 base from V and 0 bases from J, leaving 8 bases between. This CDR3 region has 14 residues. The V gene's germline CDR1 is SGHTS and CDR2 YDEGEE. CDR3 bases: TGTGCCAGCAGCTTGTCCGGGAGCTCCTACGAGCAGTACTTC. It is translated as CASSLSGSSYEQYF.

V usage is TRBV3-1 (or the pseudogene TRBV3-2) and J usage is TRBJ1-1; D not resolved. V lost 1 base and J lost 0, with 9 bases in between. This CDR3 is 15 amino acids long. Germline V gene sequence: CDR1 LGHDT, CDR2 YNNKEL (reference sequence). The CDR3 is CASSQGALMNTEAFF. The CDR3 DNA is TGTGCCAGCAGCCAAGGAGCCCTTATGAACACTGAAGCTTTCTTT.

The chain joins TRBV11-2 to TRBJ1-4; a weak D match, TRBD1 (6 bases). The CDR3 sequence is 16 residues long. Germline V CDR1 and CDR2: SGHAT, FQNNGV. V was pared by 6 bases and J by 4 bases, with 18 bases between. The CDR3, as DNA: TGTGCCAGCAGTTACGGGGGCGGGGGCCTTAATGAAAAACTGTTTTTT. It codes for CASSYGGGGLNEKLFF.

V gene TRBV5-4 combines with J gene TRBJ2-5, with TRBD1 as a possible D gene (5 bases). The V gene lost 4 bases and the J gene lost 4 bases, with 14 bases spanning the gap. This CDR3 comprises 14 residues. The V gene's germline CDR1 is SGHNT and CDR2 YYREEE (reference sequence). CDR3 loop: CASSVGQVGETQYF. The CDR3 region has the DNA TGTGCCAGCAGCGTCGGACAAGTTGGAGAGACCCAGTACTTC.

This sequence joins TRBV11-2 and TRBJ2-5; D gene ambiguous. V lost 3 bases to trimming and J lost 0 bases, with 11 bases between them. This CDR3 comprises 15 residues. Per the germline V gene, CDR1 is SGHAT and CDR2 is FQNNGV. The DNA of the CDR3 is TGTGCCAGCAGCTTTGTGGGCTGGGACCAAGAGACCCAGTACTTC. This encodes CASSFVGWDQETQYF.

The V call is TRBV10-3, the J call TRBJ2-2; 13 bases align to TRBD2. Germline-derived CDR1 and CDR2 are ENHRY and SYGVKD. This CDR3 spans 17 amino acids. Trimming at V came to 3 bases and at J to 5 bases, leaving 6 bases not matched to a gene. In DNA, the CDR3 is TGTGCCATCAGTGACCCGGGACTAGCGGGATCTACCGGGGAGCTGTTTTTT. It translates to CAISDPGLAGSTGELFF.

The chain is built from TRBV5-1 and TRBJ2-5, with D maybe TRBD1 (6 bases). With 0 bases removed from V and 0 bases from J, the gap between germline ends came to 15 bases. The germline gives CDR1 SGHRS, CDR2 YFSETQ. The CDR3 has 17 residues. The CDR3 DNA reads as TGCGCCAGCAGCTTGGTCCCGCCAGGGGAGTACCAAGAGACCCAGTACTTC. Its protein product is CASSLVPPGEYQETQYF.

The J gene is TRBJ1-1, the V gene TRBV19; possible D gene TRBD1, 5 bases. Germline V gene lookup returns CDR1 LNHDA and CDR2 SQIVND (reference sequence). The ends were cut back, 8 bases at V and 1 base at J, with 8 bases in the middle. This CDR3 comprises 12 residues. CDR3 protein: CASGTGNTEAFF. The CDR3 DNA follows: TGTGCCAGTGGAACAGGGAACACTGAAGCTTTCTTT.

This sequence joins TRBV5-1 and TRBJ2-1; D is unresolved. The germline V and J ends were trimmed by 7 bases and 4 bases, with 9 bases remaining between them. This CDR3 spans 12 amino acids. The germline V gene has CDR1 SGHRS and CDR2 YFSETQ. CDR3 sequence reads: CASAISYNEQFF. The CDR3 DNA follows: TGCGCCAGCGCGATTTCGTACAATGAGCAGTTCTTC.

CDR3 nucleotide sequence: TGTGCCAGCAGCTTAACAGGGAGAAACACCATATATTTT. Its protein is CASSLTGRNTIYF. The rearrangement links TRBV11-1 to TRBJ1-3; D may be TRBD1 (6 bases). Germline CDR1 and CDR2: SGHAT and FQDESV (reference sequence). This CDR3 is built from 13 residues. The germline V and J ends were trimmed by 2 bases and 5 bases, with 7 bases remaining between them.

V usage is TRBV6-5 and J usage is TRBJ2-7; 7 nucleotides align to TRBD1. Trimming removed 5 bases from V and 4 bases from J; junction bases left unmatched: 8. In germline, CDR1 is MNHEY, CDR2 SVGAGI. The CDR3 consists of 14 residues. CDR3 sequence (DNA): TGTGCCAGCAGTCCAGGGGGTGCCGGGTACGAGCAGTACTTC. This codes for CASSPGGAGYEQYF.

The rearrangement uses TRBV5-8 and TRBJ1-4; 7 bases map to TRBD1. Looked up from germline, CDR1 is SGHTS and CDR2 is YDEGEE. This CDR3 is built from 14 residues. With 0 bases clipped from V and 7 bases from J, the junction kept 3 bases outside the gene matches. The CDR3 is CASSLGQGREKLFF. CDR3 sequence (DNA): TGTGCCAGCAGCTTGGGACAGGGACGTGAAAAACTGTTTTTT.

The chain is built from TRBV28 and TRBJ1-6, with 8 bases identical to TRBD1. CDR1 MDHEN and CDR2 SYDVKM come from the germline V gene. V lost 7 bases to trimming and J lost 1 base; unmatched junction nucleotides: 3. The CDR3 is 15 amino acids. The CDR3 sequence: CASTRTGSYNSPLHF. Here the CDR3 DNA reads TGTGCCAGCACACGGACAGGGTCCTATAATTCACCCCTCCACTTT.

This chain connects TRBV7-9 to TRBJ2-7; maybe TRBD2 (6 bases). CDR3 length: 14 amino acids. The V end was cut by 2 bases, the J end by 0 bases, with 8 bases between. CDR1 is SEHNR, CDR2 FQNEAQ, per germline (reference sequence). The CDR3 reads CASSLSGGSYEQYF. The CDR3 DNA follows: TGTGCCAGCAGCTTATCCGGGGGCTCCTACGAGCAGTACTTC.

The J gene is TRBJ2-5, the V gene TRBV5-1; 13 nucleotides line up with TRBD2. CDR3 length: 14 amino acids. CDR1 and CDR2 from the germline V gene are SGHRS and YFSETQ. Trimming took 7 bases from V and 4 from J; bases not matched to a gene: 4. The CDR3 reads CASGTSGDSETQYF. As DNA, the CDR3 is TGCGCCAGCGGGACTAGCGGGGACTCAGAGACCCAGTACTTC.

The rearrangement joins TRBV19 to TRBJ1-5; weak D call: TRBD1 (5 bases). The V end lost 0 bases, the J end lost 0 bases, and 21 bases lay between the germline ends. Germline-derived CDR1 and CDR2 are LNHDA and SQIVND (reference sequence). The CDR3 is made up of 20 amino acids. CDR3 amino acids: CASSIDPTIEHGGSNQPQHF. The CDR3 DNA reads TGTGCCAGTAGTATAGACCCCACAATCGAGCACGGGGGTAGCAATCAGCCCCAGCATTTT.